Shown below are 14 T cell receptor beta chains from a single sample sequenced in a study of blood T cell repertoires in COVID-19. Method: immunoSEQ multiplex PCR; TCRdb's copy keeps in-frame clones and lacks some. The data show some 150,000 clones, with about 88% seen just once and 10% to 13% held by the top ten. The material sequenced was peripheral blood. The receptors were sampled from a man aged 50-60 years with active or convalescent COVID-19.

The gene calls are TRBV3-1 (or the pseudogene TRBV3-2) and TRBJ1-1; D is unresolved. Germline V gene lookup returns CDR1 LGHDT and CDR2 YNNKEL (reference sequence). The CDR3 loop spans 13 amino acids. The V end lost 3 bases, the J end lost 10 bases, and 15 bases lay between the germline ends. CDR3 residues: CASSHHTNIAAFF. In nucleotides, the CDR3 is TGTGCCAGCAGCCATCACACTAACATCGCAGCTTTCTTT.

The CDR3 loop is CAWSATGGDGELFF. CDR3 in DNA: TGTGCCTGGAGTGCGACAGGGGGGGACGGGGAGCTGTTTTTT. The chain joins TRBV30 to TRBJ2-2; 9 bases are a match to TRBD1. J lost 7 bases, V lost 1 base, and 4 bases had no gene match. CDR3 length: 14 amino acids. Germline V gene lookup returns CDR1 GTSNPN and CDR2 SVGIG (reference sequence).

J is TRBJ2-1 and V is TRBV24-1, with D perhaps matching TRBD1 (5 bases). Germline CDR1 and CDR2: KGHDR and SFDVKD. There are 13 residues in the CDR3. The V and J ends lost 4 bases and 7 bases respectively, with 10 bases between them. In DNA form, the CDR3 reads TGTGCCACCAGTGACCTAGGGGCGAATGAGCAGTTCTTC. As protein: CATSDLGANEQFF.

The chain has TRBV9 and TRBJ2-5, with D maybe TRBD2 (5 bases). The CDR3 totals 14 residues. Germline values: CDR1 SGDLS, CDR2 YYNGEE. Trimming cost V 3 bases and J 1 base, with 10 bases left between them. In DNA, the CDR3 is TGTGCCAGCAGCGCTGGACTGTCCCAAGAGACCCAGTACTTC. Protein sequence: CASSAGLSQETQYF.

The chain employs TRBV6-5 and TRBJ2-5, with D tentatively TRBD2 (6 bases). Germline values: CDR1 MNHEY, CDR2 SVGAGI. Between the trimmed V and J ends, which lost 0 bases and 3 bases, there was a span of 8 bases. CDR3 length: 14 amino acids. The CDR3 sequence: CASSYSGLKETQYF. In nucleotides, the CDR3 is TGTGCCAGCAGTTACTCGGGACTCAAAGAGACCCAGTACTTC.

V and J are TRBV7-8 and TRBJ2-2; 7 bases are a match to TRBD1. The CDR3 extends over 16 amino acids. Trimming removed 5 bases from V and 0 bases from J; junction bases left unmatched: 6. CDR1 and CDR2 from the germline V gene are SGHVS and FQNEAQ. CDR3: CASSLRDSSNTGELFF. In DNA, the CDR3 is TGTGCCAGCAGCCTCCGGGACAGCTCGAACACCGGGGAGCTGTTTTTT.

The chain links TRBV6-5 to TRBJ2-5; D unresolved. This CDR3 region has 13 residues. CDR1 and CDR2 (germline): MNHEY, SVGAGI. V was clipped by 2 bases and J by 5 bases, with 9 bases between them. CDR3 protein: CASSYTGRETQYF. Here the CDR3 DNA reads TGTGCCAGCAGTTACACGGGTCGGGAGACCCAGTACTTC.

The rearrangement uses TRBV28 and TRBJ2-7; 10 positions agree with TRBD2. Trimming at V came to 3 bases and at J to 5 bases, leaving 7 bases not matched to a gene. Germline CDR1 is MDHEN and CDR2 is SYDVKM. The CDR3 runs to 15 residues. The CDR3 here is CASSFPGLAVHEQYF. For the CDR3, the DNA is TGTGCCAGCAGTTTTCCAGGACTAGCGGTCCACGAGCAGTACTTC.

V is TRBV6-5 and J is TRBJ2-7; 8 positions agree with TRBD1. Germline V CDR1 and CDR2: MNHEY, SVGAGI. The V and J ends lost 8 bases and 2 bases, in that order; junction bases with no gene match: 5. The CDR3 contains 13 residues. The CDR3 sequence is CASGGQGPYEQYF. DNA of the CDR3: TGTGCCAGCGGAGGACAGGGACCCTACGAGCAGTACTTC.

A single count supports this clone. The V call is TRBV12-3 or TRBV12-4, the J call TRBJ2-1; D may be TRBD2 (5 bases). Trimming removed 3 bases at V and 10 bases at J, with 10 bases between. This CDR3 has 12 amino acids. The CDR3 nucleotides are TGTGCCAGCAGTTTTAGGCGGAGGGAGCAGTTCTTC. It specifies CASSFRRREQFF.

The chain is built from TRBV6-5 and TRBJ1-5; 8 bases match TRBD1. Germline trimming cut 4 bases from V and 5 bases from J; bases unmatched to any gene: 4. Per germline, CDR1 MNHEY and CDR2 SVGAGI. This CDR3 has 14 residues. Here the CDR3 reads CASSLDRGDQPQHF. As DNA, the CDR3 is TGTGCCAGCAGTTTAGACAGGGGAGATCAGCCCCAGCATTTT.

The chain uses TRBV2 and TRBJ2-5; 9 bases are shared with TRBD2. Germline CDR1 reads SNHLY; CDR2 reads FYNNEI. Trimming removed 2 bases from V and 4 bases from J; junction bases left unmatched: 2. The CDR3 is 14 amino acids. In DNA form, the CDR3 reads TGTGCCAGCAGTGAAAGGGGACTAGCAGAGACCCAGTACTTC. Its translation: CASSERGLAETQYF.

This clone showed up just a few times. The chain joins TRBV9 to TRBJ1-5, with D hard to call. Germline V gene data show CDR1 as SGDLS and CDR2 as YYNGEE. V was trimmed by 0 bases and J by 4 bases, leaving 8 bases between them. This CDR3 has 14 residues. CDR3 sequence reads: CASSVGLENQPQHF. The CDR3 DNA reads TGTGCCAGCAGCGTAGGGTTGGAGAATCAGCCCCAGCATTTT.

The chain uses TRBV19 and TRBJ2-2; D is perhaps TRBD1 (5 bases). Germline V lookup: CDR1 LNHDA, CDR2 SQIVND (reference sequence). V was trimmed by 4 bases and J by 5 bases, leaving 8 bases between them. The CDR3 loop spans 13 amino acids. The CDR3, as DNA: TGTGCCAGTAGTACGAGACAGACCGGGGAGCTGTTTTTT. Protein product: CASSTRQTGELFF.